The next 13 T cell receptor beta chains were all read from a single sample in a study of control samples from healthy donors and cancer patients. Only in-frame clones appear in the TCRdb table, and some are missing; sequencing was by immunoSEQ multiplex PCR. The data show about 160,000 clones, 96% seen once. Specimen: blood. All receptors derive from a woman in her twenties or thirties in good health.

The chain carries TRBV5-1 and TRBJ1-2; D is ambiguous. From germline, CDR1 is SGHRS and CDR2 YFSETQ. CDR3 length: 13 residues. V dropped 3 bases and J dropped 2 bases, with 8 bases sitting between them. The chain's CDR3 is CASSYNENYGYTF. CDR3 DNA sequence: TGCGCCAGCAGCTACAACGAGAACTATGGCTACACCTTC.

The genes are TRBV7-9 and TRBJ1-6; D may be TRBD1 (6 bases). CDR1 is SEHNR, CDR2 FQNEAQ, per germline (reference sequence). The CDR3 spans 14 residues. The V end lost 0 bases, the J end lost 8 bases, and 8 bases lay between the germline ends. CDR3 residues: CASSLARGDSPLHF. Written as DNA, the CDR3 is TGTGCCAGCAGCTTAGCCAGGGGTGATTCACCCCTCCACTTT.

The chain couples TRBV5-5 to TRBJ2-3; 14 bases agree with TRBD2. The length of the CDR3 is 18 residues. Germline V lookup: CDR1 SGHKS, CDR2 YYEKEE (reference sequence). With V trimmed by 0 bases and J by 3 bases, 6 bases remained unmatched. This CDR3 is CASSLALRTSGGTDTQYF. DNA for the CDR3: TGTGCCAGCAGCTTGGCCCTTCGGACTAGCGGGGGGACAGATACGCAGTATTTT. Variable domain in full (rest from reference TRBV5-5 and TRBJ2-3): DAGVTQSPTHLIKTRGQQVTLRCSPISGHKSVSWYQQVLGQGPQFIFQYYEKEERGRGNFPDRFSARQFPNYSSELNVNALLLGDSALYLCASSLALRTSGGTDTQYFGPGTRLTVL.

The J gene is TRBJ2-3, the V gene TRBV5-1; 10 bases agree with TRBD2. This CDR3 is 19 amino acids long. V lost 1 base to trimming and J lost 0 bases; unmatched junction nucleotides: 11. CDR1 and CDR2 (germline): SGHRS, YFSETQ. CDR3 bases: TGCGCCAGCAGCTTGAGCCTAGCGGGGGCCCCGTCTAGCACAGATACGCAGTATTTT. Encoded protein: CASSLSLAGAPSSTDTQYF.

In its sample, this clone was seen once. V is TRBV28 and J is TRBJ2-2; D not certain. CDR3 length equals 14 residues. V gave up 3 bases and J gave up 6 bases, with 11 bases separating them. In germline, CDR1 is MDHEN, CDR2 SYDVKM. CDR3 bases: TGTGCCAGCAGTTTCATGCGGACCGCCGGGGAGCTGTTTTTT. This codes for CASSFMRTAGELFF.

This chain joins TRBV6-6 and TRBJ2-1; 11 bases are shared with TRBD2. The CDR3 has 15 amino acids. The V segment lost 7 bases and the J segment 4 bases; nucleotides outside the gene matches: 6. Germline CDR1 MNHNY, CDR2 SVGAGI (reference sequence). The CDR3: CASNLLAGAYNEQFF. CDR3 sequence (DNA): TGTGCCAGCAACCTACTAGCGGGGGCTTACAATGAGCAGTTCTTC.

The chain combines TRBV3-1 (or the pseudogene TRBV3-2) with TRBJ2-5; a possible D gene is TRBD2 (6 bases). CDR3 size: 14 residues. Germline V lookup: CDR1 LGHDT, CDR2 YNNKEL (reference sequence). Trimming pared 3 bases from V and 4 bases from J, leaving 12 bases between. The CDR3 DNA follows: TGTGCCAGCAGCCAGAGGGGAGGAACAGAGACCCAGTACTTC. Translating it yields CASSQRGGTETQYF.

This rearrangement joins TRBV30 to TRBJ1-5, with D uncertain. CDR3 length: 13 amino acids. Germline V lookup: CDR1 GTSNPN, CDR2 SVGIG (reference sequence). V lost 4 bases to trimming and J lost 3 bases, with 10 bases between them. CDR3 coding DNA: TGTGCCTGGAACCGCGGTTTCAATCAGCCCCAGCATTTT. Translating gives CAWNRGFNQPQHF.

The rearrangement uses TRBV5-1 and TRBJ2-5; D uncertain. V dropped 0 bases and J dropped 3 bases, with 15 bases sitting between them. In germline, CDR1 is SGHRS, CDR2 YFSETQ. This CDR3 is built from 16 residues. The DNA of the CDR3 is TGCGCCAGCAGCTTGGCGGGCACGAGAAAAAAAGAGACCCAGTACTTC. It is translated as CASSLAGTRKKETQYF.

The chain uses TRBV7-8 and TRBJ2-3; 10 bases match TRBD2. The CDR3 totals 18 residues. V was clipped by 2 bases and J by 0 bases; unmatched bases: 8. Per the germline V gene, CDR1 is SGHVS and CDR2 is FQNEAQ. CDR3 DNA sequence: TGTGCCAGCAGCTTAAGAGATACTAGCGGGACTAGCACAGATACGCAGTATTTT. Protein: CASSLRDTSGTSTDTQYF. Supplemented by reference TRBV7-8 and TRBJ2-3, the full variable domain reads GAGVSQSPRYKVAKRGQDVALRCDPISGHVSLFWYQQALGQGPEFLTYFQNEAQLDKSGLPSDRFFAERPEGSVSTLKIQRTQQEDSAVYLCASSLRDTSGTSTDTQYFGPGTRLTVL.

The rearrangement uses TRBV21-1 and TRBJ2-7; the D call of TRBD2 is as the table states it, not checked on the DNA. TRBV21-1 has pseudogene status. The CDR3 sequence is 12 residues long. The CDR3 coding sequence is TGTGCCCGAAGTGCGATCTCCTACGAGCAGTACTTC. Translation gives CARSAISYEQYF.

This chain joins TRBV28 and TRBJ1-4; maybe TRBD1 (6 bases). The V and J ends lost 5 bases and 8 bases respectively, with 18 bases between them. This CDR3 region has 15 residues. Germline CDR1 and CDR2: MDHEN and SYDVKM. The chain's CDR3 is CASSPVNRVGEKLFF. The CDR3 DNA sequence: TGTGCCAGCAGTCCAGTAAACAGGGTTGGGGAAAAACTGTTTTTT.

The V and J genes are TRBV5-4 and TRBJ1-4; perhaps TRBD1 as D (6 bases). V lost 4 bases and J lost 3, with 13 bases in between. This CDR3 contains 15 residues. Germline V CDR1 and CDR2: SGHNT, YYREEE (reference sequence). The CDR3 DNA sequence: TGTGCCAGCAGCCCCGCCAGGGGAGCTAATGAAAAACTGTTTTTT. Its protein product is CASSPARGANEKLFF.